The 2 T cell receptor beta chains below come from one sample, sequenced in a study of breast tumors, draining lymph nodes, adjacent tissues. TCRdb redid the calling of the multiplex PCR reads with MiXCR, one entry per CDR3 protein. The table shows some 230,000 distinct CDR3 sequences, with under 35% occurring only once. Breast cancer patients provided tissue from their axillary draining lymph nodes. Specimen: axillary lymph node tissue. The receptors originated from a female donor with breast cancer. Some clones in this sample may be carry-over from other donors' samples.

The table lists this clonotype with many counts. The chain is built from TRBV20-1 and TRBJ1-2, with D possibly matching TRBD1 (6 bases). CDR1 is DFQATT and CDR2 is SNEGSKA in the germline V gene (reference sequence). With 5 bases removed from V and 4 bases from J, the gap between germline ends came to 20 bases. The CDR3 totals 15 residues. CDR3 region: CSAGQTGTASYGYTF. The CDR3 DNA follows: TGCAGTGCTGGACAAACAGGGACGGCAAGCTATGGCTACACCTTC.

On this clonotype: Possible read error: a much larger clone is one base away. The V call is TRBV20-1, the J call TRBJ2-7; D is undetermined. The CDR3 sequence is 14 residues long. The V gene's germline CDR1 is DFQATT and CDR2 SNEGSKA (reference sequence). V lost 6 bases and J 6 bases, leaving 21 bases between the germline ends. In DNA, the CDR3 is TGCAGTGCCGAAGTGACCACCTCAGCCTCCGAGCAGTACTTC. Residues: CSAEVTTSASEQYF.